Shown below are 5 T cell receptor beta chains from a single sample sequenced in a study of Ad26.COV2.S vaccination and SARS-CoV-2 variants. The data were produced by immunoSEQ multiplex PCR, yet TCRdb's version contains in-frame clones alone and is incomplete. In the table there are roughly 400,000 clones, less than 95% of which are singletons. Treatment of the sample: 15 to 20 received Ad26.COV2.S at low or high dose, single or two shots; 5 received placebo; per-sample allocation not given. Collection of the samples took place on day 63 after the first injection of vaccine or placebo. Material: peripheral blood, obtained in a trial of Ad26.COV2.S vaccine versus placebo. These receptors came from a person between 18 and 60 years old who received the Ad26.COV2.S COVID-19 vaccine or a placebo.

The CDR3: CASSIGGGSYEQYF. The DNA of the CDR3 is TGTGCCAGTAGTATAGGGGGCGGGTCCTACGAGCAGTACTTC. The chain combines TRBV19 with TRBJ2-7, with D perhaps given as TRBD1 or TRBD2 (5 bases each). Trimming cost V 1 base and J 1 base, with 8 bases left between them. This CDR3 is 14 amino acids long. Per the germline V gene, CDR1 is LNHDA and CDR2 is SQIVND (reference sequence).

The chain has TRBV7-9 and TRBJ2-5; D ambiguous. Germline-derived CDR1 and CDR2 are SEHNR and FQNEAQ (reference sequence). Trimming pared 6 bases from V and 5 bases from J, leaving 7 bases between. The CDR3 is 11 amino acids. CDR3 DNA: TGTGCCAGCAGACTTCGGGAGACCCAGTACTTC. This sequence encodes CASRLRETQYF.

In its sample, this clone was seen many times. The rearrangement uses TRBV10-3 and TRBJ1-6, with D possibly being TRBD1 (6 bases). This CDR3 comprises 15 residues. V lost 2 bases and J 10 bases, leaving 15 bases between the germline ends. CDR1 and CDR2 from the germline V gene are ENHRY and SYGVKD. The DNA of the CDR3 is TGTGCCATCAGTGAGCGGGAACAGGGACGGTCACCCCTCCACTTT. Protein sequence: CAISEREQGRSPLHF.

The chain couples TRBV11-3 to TRBJ2-5; 10 bases fit TRBD1. CDR3 length: 16 amino acids. V shed 5 bases and J 4 bases; nucleotides not matched to a gene: 10. Germline lookup yields CDR1 SGHNT and CDR2 YENEEA. CDR3 sequence: CASSIYRDRGVETQYF. For the CDR3, the DNA is TGTGCCAGCAGCATATACCGGGACAGGGGTGTAGAGACCCAGTACTTC.

The chain has TRBV5-1 and TRBJ2-1, with 7 bases fitting TRBD2. The trim removed 3 bases at V and 7 bases at J, leaving 7 bases unmatched. This CDR3 region has 14 residues. Germline V gene sequence: CDR1 SGHRS, CDR2 YFSETQ. CDR3 residues: CASSWAGAGNEQFF. The CDR3 DNA reads as TGCGCCAGCAGCTGGGCGGGAGCGGGGAATGAGCAGTTCTTC. The variable domain in full, completed from reference TRBV5-1 and TRBJ2-1, reads KAGVTQTPRYLIKTRGQQVTLSCSPISGHRSVSWYQQTPGQGLQFLFEYFSETQRNKGNFPGRFSGRQFSNSRSEMNVSTLELGDSALYLCASSWAGAGNEQFFGPGTRLTVL.